Each of the 20 T cell receptor beta chains below was sequenced from the same sample in a study of blood T cells in healthy people across ages (dated by TCRdb to between 2015 and 2016). Library preparation was by 5' RACE. Sequencing took place on an Illumina HiSeq 2500. The second PCR ran for about 7 to 11 cycles and used a J-beta primer mix along with a sample-barcoded 5' primer. TCRdb took the public reads, trimmed them with fastp at Q25, ran MiXCR for clone calling and kept in-frame beta chains. Each record represents a unique CDR3 protein, reported with the most common genes and DNA among its rows. In this sample the table shows 900,000 to 950,000 distinct CDR3 sequences, roughly 28% of which occur a single time. The ten largest make up roughly 10% of the sample. The data also belong to a second study, concerning T cells of mothers and their children.

The sample taken for sequencing was blood. The receptors were gathered from a woman aged 40-49 years in good health.

As to this clonotype: This may come from a read error, since a much larger clone is one base off. This chain links TRBV28 with TRBJ1-4; D remains ambiguous. Germline V gene lookup returns CDR1 MDHEN and CDR2 SYDVKM. The CDR3 sequence is 15 residues long. Trimming removed 1 base from V and 3 bases from J, with 9 bases in between. The CDR3 coding sequence is TGTGCCAGCAGTTTATATCTTGCAGCTAATGAAAAACTGTTTTTT. It translates to CASSLYLAANEKLFF.

This clonotype was recorded a few times. The chain employs TRBV28 and TRBJ2-7; D perhaps matches TRBD1 (6 bases). The CDR3 consists of 12 residues. The V gene lost 3 bases and the J gene lost 12 bases, with 15 bases spanning the gap. Germline loops: CDR1 MDHEN, CDR2 SYDVKM. The CDR3 DNA follows: TGTGCCAGCAGTTTGTCACAGGGATGGCGGTACTTC. Translation gives CASSLSQGWRYF.

Ten or more counts support this clonotype. This sequence joins TRBV2 and TRBJ2-1; 10 bases agree with TRBD1. Trimming removed 6 bases from V and 0 bases from J; junction bases left unmatched: 2. There are 15 residues in the CDR3. Looked up from germline, CDR1 is SNHLY and CDR2 is FYNNEI. This CDR3 is CASRRDRGSYNEQFF. CDR3 coding DNA: TGTGCCAGCAGGCGGGACAGGGGCTCCTACAATGAGCAGTTCTTC.

Only a few counts were recorded for this clonotype. The chain recombines TRBV11-2 with TRBJ2-3; TRBD1 matches 7 bases. Per germline, CDR1 SGHAT and CDR2 FQNNGV. The CDR3 runs 16 residues. V shed 3 bases and J 1 base; nucleotides not matched to a gene: 7. CDR3 nucleotide sequence: TGTGCCAGCAGCTTGGGCAGGGGGTTGGGCACAGATACGCAGTATTTT. Encoded protein: CASSLGRGLGTDTQYF. Supplemented by reference TRBV11-2 and TRBJ2-3, the full variable domain reads EAGVAQSPRYKIIEKRQSVAFWCNPISGHATLYWYQQILGQGPKLLIQFQNNGVVDDSQLPKDRFSAERLKGVDSTLKIQPAKLEDSAVYLCASSLGRGLGTDTQYFGPGTRLTVL.

The CDR3 DNA reads as TGTGCCAGCAGCTTGGTCAGCGGGGGGACCTACAATGAGCAGTACTTC. This translates into CASSLVSGGTYNEQYF. V gene TRBV7-2 combines with J gene TRBJ2-1, with 9 bases identical to TRBD2. The J call could be wrong; TRBJ2-7 is a better fit for the DNA end. The length of the CDR3 is 16 residues. Germline V gene lookup returns CDR1 SGHTA and CDR2 FQGNSA.

This sequence joins TRBV9 and TRBJ2-1; TRBD1 might be the D (8 bases). In germline, CDR1 is SGDLS, CDR2 YYNGEE. The V end was cut by 4 bases, the J end by 10 bases, with 27 bases between. The CDR3 covers 17 residues. As DNA, the CDR3 is TGTGCCAGCAGCCTAAAGCGGGACAGGTCCCGGGGGAAAGAGCAGTTCTTC. Residues: CASSLKRDRSRGKEQFF.

J is TRBJ1-2 and V is TRBV6-2 or TRBV6-3; 7 nucleotides line up with TRBD1. Germline V gene lookup returns CDR1 MNHEY and CDR2 SVGEGT. J was trimmed by 3 bases and V by 2 bases; bases with no gene match: 3. The CDR3 loop spans 14 amino acids. CDR3 protein: CASSYRQGYYGYTF. The CDR3 region has the DNA TGTGCCAGCAGTTACAGACAGGGCTACTATGGCTACACCTTC.

This clonotype was counted only a few times. The gene calls are TRBV2 and TRBJ2-4; 8 positions match TRBD1. V lost 2 bases, J lost 11 bases, and 5 bases stayed unmatched. Germline V gene lookup returns CDR1 SNHLY and CDR2 FYNNEI. The CDR3 runs 13 residues. The CDR3 loop reads CASSESRGRLQYF. The CDR3 DNA reads TGTGCCAGCAGTGAATCCAGGGGGCGGCTTCAGTACTTC.

The chain employs TRBV5-8 and TRBJ1-1, with 11 bases matching TRBD1. Germline CDR1 and CDR2: SGHTS and YDEGEE. V gave up 4 bases and J gave up 1 base; unmatched junction bases: 9. This CDR3 has 17 amino acids. The CDR3 nucleotides read TGTGCCAGCAGCCTCCTTCTAGGACAGGGGGCGAACACTGAAGCTTTCTTT. Its protein product is CASSLLLGQGANTEAFF.

The chain recombines TRBV24-1 with TRBJ2-1, with D perhaps TRBD1 (6 bases). This CDR3 has 14 residues. The germline CDR1 and CDR2 sequences are KGHDR and SFDVKD. V lost 3 bases, J lost 15 bases, and 20 bases lay in between. CDR3: CATSDPTGLESLFF. CDR3 nucleotides: TGTGCCACCAGTGATCCCACAGGGCTCGAATCTCTGTTCTTC.

The chain recombines TRBV5-1 with TRBJ1-1; D unresolved. The length of the CDR3 is 14 residues. Germline V lookup: CDR1 SGHRS, CDR2 YFSETQ. V lost 9 bases, J lost 6 bases, and 21 bases lay in between. The CDR3 loop reads CANTWRGMGSEAFF. The CDR3 bases are TGCGCCAACACGTGGAGAGGGATGGGTTCTGAAGCTTTCTTT.

The genes are TRBV7-2 and TRBJ2-3, with D uncertain. The CDR3 has 14 amino acids. Germline loops: CDR1 SGHTA, CDR2 FQGNSA. Trimming took off 3 bases at V and 7 bases at J, with 14 bases between the two ends. As DNA, the CDR3 is TGTGCCAGCAGCTTTTACCGGACGGAAAATACGCAGTATTTT. It translates to CASSFYRTENTQYF.

This clonotype was seen only once. Since a much larger clone is just one base distant, this may be a read error. The chain uses TRBV7-9 and TRBJ1-2; no reliable D call. Per the germline V gene, CDR1 is SEHNR and CDR2 is FQNEAQ (reference sequence). This CDR3 region has 14 residues. CDR3 DNA sequence: TGTGCCAGCAGCCAGGTCGGCAGAAACTATGGCAACACCTTC. The encoded protein is CASSQVGRNYGNTF.

This chain uses TRBV28 with TRBJ1-4; 9 nucleotides agree with TRBD1. V lost 6 bases to trimming and J lost 6 bases; unmatched junction nucleotides: 8. CDR3 length: 15 residues. Per the germline V gene, CDR1 is MDHEN and CDR2 is SYDVKM. Written as DNA, the CDR3 is TGTGCCAGCAGACCCTACAGGGGGCTGGATGAAAAACTGTTTTTT. Its protein product is CASRPYRGLDEKLFF.

The rearrangement joins TRBV20-1 to TRBJ2-7, with D uncertain. Trimming took off 4 bases at V and 6 bases at J, with 19 bases between the two ends. CDR3 length equals 14 residues. CDR1 is DFQATT, CDR2 SNEGSKA, per germline (reference sequence). The CDR3 DNA sequence: TGCAGTGCTACCGGAGTGAATATACGAGCCGAGCAGTACTTC. Residues: CSATGVNIRAEQYF.

This clonotype was detected only a few times. The gene calls are TRBV20-1 and TRBJ2-3, with TRBD2 matching 14 bases. The trim removed 3 bases at V and 10 bases at J, leaving 3 bases unmatched. Germline CDR1 reads DFQATT; CDR2 reads SNEGSKA (reference sequence). The CDR3 is 13 amino acids. The CDR3 protein is CSARTSGGASQYF. The CDR3 region has the DNA TGCAGTGCTAGGACTAGCGGGGGGGCTTCGCAGTATTTT.

V and J are TRBV7-9 and TRBJ1-2; D gene unclear. The CDR3 has 12 residues. V was cut by 1 base and J by 7 bases, with 7 bases left in between. The germline gives CDR1 SEHNR, CDR2 FQNEAQ (reference sequence). The CDR3 sequence is CASSLGRPGYTF. Written as DNA, the CDR3 is TGTGCCAGCAGCTTAGGGAGGCCTGGCTACACCTTC.

The chain links TRBV4-1 to TRBJ1-1; possibly TRBD1 for D (6 bases). The CDR3 consists of 16 residues. Germline V gene sequence: CDR1 MGHRA, CDR2 YSYEKL. The V and J ends lost 0 bases and 1 base respectively, with 12 bases between them. The CDR3 here is CASSQERLRGNTEAFF. The CDR3 region has the DNA TGCGCCAGCAGCCAAGAAAGGCTCAGGGGGAACACTGAAGCTTTCTTT.

This clonotype was found once. The gene calls are TRBV5-1 and TRBJ2-1, with TRBD2 matching over 12 bases. Germline trimming cut 5 bases from V and 8 bases from J; bases unmatched to any gene: 8. Germline V gene data show CDR1 as SGHRS and CDR2 as YFSETQ. This CDR3 has 15 amino acids. CDR3 coding DNA: TGCGCCAGCAGGGGCGGACTAGCGGGGCCCGATGAGCAGTTCTTC. This sequence encodes CASRGGLAGPDEQFF. The whole variable domain, filled in from reference TRBV5-1 and TRBJ2-1, reads KAGVTQTPRYLIKTRGQQVTLSCSPISGHRSVSWYQQTPGQGLQFLFEYFSETQRNKGNFPGRFSGRQFSNSRSEMNVSTLELGDSALYLCASRGGLAGPDEQFFGPGTRLTVL.

This clonotype was counted ten times or more. This chain connects TRBV20-1 to TRBJ1-1; 7 bases agree with TRBD1. With V trimmed by 0 bases and J by 3 bases, 1 base remained unmatched. CDR1 and CDR2 (germline): DFQATT, SNEGSKA (reference sequence). This CDR3 has 13 residues. DNA for the CDR3: TGCAGTGCTAGAGAAACAGGGGACACTGAAGCTTTCTTT. It codes for CSARETGDTEAFF.